This T cell receptor beta chain was observed in a study of blood T cell repertoires in COVID-19 (TCRdb year 2020). About the investigation overall: Samples covering the acute and convalescent phases of COVID-19 were provided by collaborators in the United States, Italy and Spain. The prospective study material was composed of cDNA or gDNA derived from T cells, B-cell-depleted T cells, or PBMCs. The dataset comprised deeply sampled blood TCRbeta repertoires from subjects exposed to, actively infected with, or recovered from COVID-19. The repertoires were released in a freely available public database intended as a resource for research on the immune response to SARS-CoV-2. Samples came from the ongoing ImmuneRACE study (first 160 participants) plus 1,254 subjects from 6 global collaborators. Sample metadata almost always included a de-identified subject ID, COVID-19 status, age in years and sex. Where available, HLA class I and class II types were taken from metadata supplied by the sample provider and were not determined by assay-based typing.

The immunoSEQ Assay, a bias-controlled multiplex PCR, was used to amplify TCRbeta CDR3 regions from genomic DNA. The original methods were these. Within the assay, amplification of reference gene primers was used to estimate how many nucleated cells each sample contained. To quantify the absolute abundance of each unique TCRbeta CDR3 rearrangement, sequence reads were collapsed and filtered. For each sample, productive Simpson clonality was calculated as the square root of Simpson's diversity index across productive rearrangements. The clones in this table, taken by TCRdb from immuneACCESS, are in-frame only. Not every clone is retained; where verified, under half of the shortfall comes from an unresolved V gene, and the cause of the rest is unknown. V and J calls plus clone size are reproduced from that table; the DNA served to infer D and trimming. The sample includes about 190,000 clones, with more than 70% observed a single time. The ten largest account for 2.8% of the sample.

This clone is a singleton in its sample. Its antigen is unknown. No base qualities exist here, and no much larger clone lies one base off it. CDR1 and CDR2 are read off the germline V gene as MDHEN and SYDVKM. The CDR3 sequence holds 16 residues, the cysteine and phenylalanine included. CDR3 DNA is the only sequence kept; it has 48 bases, read in frame from the first base. Relative to germline, V is missing 8 bases and J is missing 7 bases, with 17 bases of the junction outside any gene match. Each collaborating institution followed its own protocols to collect whole blood in K2EDTA tubes. Collaborator samples were shipped for TCRbeta analysis as frozen whole blood, isolated PBMCs, or DNA extracted from either sample type. Overall study outcomes, separate from this receptor: Clinical and demographic metadata were provided uncurated, with the amount varying by source and participant.

The TCR originated in a woman aged 80 or over with active or convalescent COVID-19. The chain is assembled from TRBV28 and TRBJ2-3; 8 bases in the middle match TRBD2. Sample: peripheral blood. The nucleotide sequence reads as follows: TGTGCCAGCCAACCGGCGAGCGGGGGAGGGTGGAATACGCAGTATTTT. This encodes CASQPASGGGWNTQYF.